This paragraph reports one TCR beta chain. The data originate from a study of brain T cells in children with intractable seizures. The protocol was immunoSEQ multiplex PCR, while the TCRdb copy is restricted to in-frame clones and leaves out a portion. The table includes about 20,000 clones, under 95% detected once. Trimming took 0 bases from V and 4 from J; bases not matched to a gene: 0. This CDR3 region has 14 residues. Germline assignment: CDR1 MRHNA and CDR2 SNTAGT. This rearrangement joins TRBV6-4 to TRBJ2-1; 7 bases agree with TRBD2. The sequenced sample was peripheral blood, obtained at surgery. The TCR was taken from a boy aged 10-17 years with focal cortical dysplasia and intractable seizures. The CDR3 sequence is CASSDSGGYNEQFF. The DNA for the CDR3 is TGTGCCAGCAGTGACTCGGGGGGGTACAATGAGCAGTTCTTC.